These 7 T cell receptor beta chains originate from one sample sequenced in a study of cytomegalovirus exposure and HLA in healthy donors. Data came from immunoSEQ multiplex PCR; TCRdb stores just in-frame clones and leaves some out. The sample lists some 110,000 clones; 80% to 90% were seen once. The specimen was PBMCs. These receptors were collected from a man between 18 and 35 years old in good health and CMV-seropositive.

The chain combines TRBV4-1 with TRBJ2-7; 8 bases line up with TRBD2. This CDR3 spans 15 amino acids. Germline values: CDR1 MGHRA, CDR2 YSYEKL. The junction had 4 bases not matched to a gene; V was cut back by 2 bases and J by 1 base. The CDR3 protein is CASSQLAGVSYEQYF. CDR3 sequence (DNA): TGCGCCAGCAGCCAACTAGCGGGCGTATCCTACGAGCAGTACTTC.

This rearrangement joins TRBV2 to TRBJ2-5; 9 nucleotides agree with TRBD2. Germline V gene data show CDR1 as SNHLY and CDR2 as FYNNEI. The J segment lost 2 bases and the V segment lost 7 bases, leaving 17 bases of the junction unmatched. This CDR3 spans 18 amino acids. CDR3 residues: CASKLGQAGGIEQETQYF. The CDR3 coding sequence is TGTGCCAGCAAACTAGGGCAAGCGGGGGGAATCGAACAAGAGACCCAGTACTTC.

The chain recombines TRBV5-1 with TRBJ2-1; D is unresolved. Germline values: CDR1 SGHRS, CDR2 YFSETQ. The CDR3 contains 15 residues. V lost 0 bases and J 4 bases, leaving 11 bases between the germline ends. The chain's CDR3 is CASSLAGSEYNEQFF. The CDR3 DNA sequence: TGCGCCAGCAGCTTGGCCGGGTCGGAATACAATGAGCAGTTCTTC.

The chain couples TRBV7-6 to TRBJ2-7; 9 nucleotides line up with TRBD1. J gave up 4 bases and V 5 bases, and 6 bases lay outside the gene matches. Germline assignment: CDR1 SGHVS and CDR2 FNYEAQ. The CDR3 has 14 amino acids. The CDR3 reads CASSPGQGWYEQYF. DNA for the CDR3: TGTGCCAGCAGCCCCGGACAGGGGTGGTACGAGCAGTACTTC.

The chain uses TRBV6-5 and TRBJ1-2, with 7 bases that match TRBD1. The CDR3 runs to 16 residues. The germline gives CDR1 MNHEY, CDR2 SVGAGI. With 2 bases clipped from V and 5 bases from J, the junction kept 11 bases outside the gene matches. The CDR3 sequence: CASSYLTGTEPYGYTF. CDR3 sequence (DNA): TGTGCCAGCAGTTACCTGACCGGGACAGAACCTTATGGCTACACCTTC.

The rearrangement uses TRBV2 and TRBJ2-7, with 10 bases identical to TRBD2. This CDR3 region has 15 residues. Germline V gene data show CDR1 as SNHLY and CDR2 as FYNNEI. V lost 6 bases, J lost 5 bases, and 10 bases stayed unmatched. CDR3 protein: CASRPLSGGAHEQYF. The CDR3 DNA reads TGTGCCAGCAGGCCTCTAAGCGGGGGGGCCCACGAGCAGTACTTC.

The J gene is TRBJ1-2, the V gene TRBV14; TRBD1 matches 9 bases. The trim removed 4 bases at V and 5 bases at J, leaving 5 bases unmatched. Per the germline V gene, CDR1 is SGHDN and CDR2 is FVKESK. The CDR3 consists of 14 residues. The CDR3 nucleotides read TGTGCCAGCAGCCCACCGGGACAGGGTTATGGCTACACCTTC. This sequence encodes CASSPPGQGYGYTF.